What follows are 27 T cell receptor beta chains derived from one specimen sequenced in a study of radiotherapy plus CTLA-4 blockade in lung cancer. Using immunoSEQ multiplex PCR, the repertoire was profiled, and TCRdb retains in-frame clones only, with some absent. The table records 60,000 to 75,000 clones, around 77% of them present only once. The starting material was peripheral blood, obtained from a patient treated with radiotherapy plus ipilimumab. The receptors come from a human donor with non-small cell lung cancer whose response to radiotherapy plus ipilimumab could not be evaluated. Some clones in this sample may be carry-over from other donors' samples.

The chain joins TRBV30 to TRBJ2-7; a weak D match, TRBD1 (5 bases). Germline CDR1 and CDR2: GTSNPN and SVGIG (reference sequence). V was cut by 4 bases and J by 2 bases, with 15 bases left in between. CDR3 length equals 14 residues. The CDR3 protein is CAWIPSTAAYEQYF. CDR3 DNA sequence: TGTGCCTGGATCCCATCGACAGCCGCCTACGAGCAGTACTTC.

V and J are TRBV15 and TRBJ1-2; perhaps TRBD1 as D (6 bases). Trimming stripped 0 bases from V and 3 bases from J, with 20 bases between. Germline loops: CDR1 LNHNV, CDR2 YYDKDF (reference sequence). The length of the CDR3 is 18 residues. In DNA form, the CDR3 reads TGTGCCACCAGCAGAGATCGCCCCCTCGCCGGGACACACTATGGCTACACCTTC. Protein: CATSRDRPLAGTHYGYTF.

The chain carries TRBV7-3 and TRBJ1-1; unclear D gene. This CDR3 has 13 amino acids. The germline V and J ends were trimmed by 4 bases and 0 bases, with 6 bases remaining between them. CDR1 is SGHTA, CDR2 FQGTGA, per germline. CDR3 DNA: TGTGCCAGCAGCTCTTATATGAACACTGAAGCTTTCTTT. Translation gives CASSSYMNTEAFF.

This clone was counted once. The chain joins TRBV5-1 to TRBJ2-5, with D perhaps TRBD1 (6 bases). CDR3 length: 14 amino acids. V was trimmed by 4 bases and J by 2 bases, leaving 12 bases between them. Germline lookup yields CDR1 SGHRS and CDR2 YFSETQ. Written as DNA, the CDR3 is TGCGCCAGCAGCACCGACAGGACTCAAGAGACCCAGTACTTC. Translated: CASSTDRTQETQYF.

This clone was observed once. The V and J genes are TRBV28 and TRBJ1-1; a possible D gene is TRBD1 (6 bases). The V gene lost 2 bases and the J gene lost 5 bases, with 6 bases spanning the gap. The germline V gene encodes CDR1 MDHEN and CDR2 SYDVKM. The CDR3 runs 12 residues. CDR3 loop: CASSLQGTEAFF. In DNA, the CDR3 is TGTGCCAGCAGTTTACAGGGGACTGAAGCTTTCTTT.

A few counts support this clone. The V call is TRBV11-3, the J call TRBJ2-1, with no clear D. V was trimmed by 2 bases and J by 6 bases, leaving 20 bases between them. The germline CDR1 and CDR2 sequences are SGHNT and YENEEA. The CDR3 has 17 amino acids. CDR3 bases: TGTGCCAGCAGCTTATACCCGGAGATATCAGCCGTCAATGAGCAGTTCTTC. Amino acid sequence: CASSLYPEISAVNEQFF.

The rearrangement uses TRBV12-2 and TRBJ2-5; TRBD2 reflects the table's D call only, with no check against the DNA. TRBV12-2 is an annotated pseudogene. The CDR3 contains 13 residues. This CDR3 is CASRAQRGGTQYF. For the CDR3, the DNA is TGTGCAAGTCGCGCACAAAGGGGGGGGACCCAGTACTTC.

CDR3 in amino acids: CASSQAPVWDRENQPQHF. DNA of the CDR3: TGCGCCAGCAGCCAAGCCCCCGTGTGGGACAGGGAAAATCAGCCCCAGCATTTT. The chain is built from TRBV4-1 and TRBJ1-5, with 9 bases fitting TRBD1. The V and J ends lost 1 base and 4 bases, in that order; junction bases with no gene match: 11. Germline assignment: CDR1 MGHRA and CDR2 YSYEKL. This CDR3 spans 18 amino acids.

The rearrangement joins TRBV4-3 to TRBJ1-2; weak D call: TRBD1 (6 bases). Germline values: CDR1 LGHNA, CDR2 YSLEER. V lost 0 bases and J 4 bases, leaving 6 bases between the germline ends. The CDR3 sequence is 13 residues long. CDR3 DNA: TGCGCCAGCAGCCAAGACAGGGGCTATGGCTACACCTTC. Encoded protein: CASSQDRGYGYTF.

The chain recombines TRBV4-2 with TRBJ2-1, with 13 bases identical to TRBD2. Trimming cost V 4 bases and J 2 bases; bases outside gene matches: 2. Germline-derived CDR1 and CDR2 are LGHNA and YNFKEQ. This CDR3 spans 16 amino acids. CDR3 DNA sequence: TGTGCCAGCAGCCCCGGGACTAGCGGGACCTACAATGAGCAGTTCTTC. Amino acids: CASSPGTSGTYNEQFF.

The chain couples TRBV28 to TRBJ1-2; 8 bases line up with TRBD1. CDR3 length equals 15 residues. The germline CDR1 and CDR2 sequences are MDHEN and SYDVKM. Trimming cost V 3 bases and J 0 bases; bases outside gene matches: 3. The CDR3 reads CASSFDRGPNYGYTF. Here the CDR3 DNA reads TGTGCCAGCAGTTTTGACAGGGGCCCTAACTATGGCTACACCTTC.

Concerning this clone: The junction departs from germline at one end; a sequencing error may be responsible. Within the sample, other DNA sequences also encode this same CDR3. V gene TRBV18 combines with J gene TRBJ1-6; no definite D call. CDR1 is KGHSH, CDR2 LQKENI, per germline. The CDR3 covers 13 residues. CDR3 coding DNA: TGTGCCAGCTCACCAATCAAAAATTCCCCCCTCCACTTT. This gives the protein CASSPIKNSPLHF.

This chain connects TRBV27 to TRBJ2-3; D unclear. The V gene's germline CDR1 is MNHEY and CDR2 SMNVEV (reference sequence). The CDR3 covers 14 residues. V was cut by 1 base and J by 4 bases, with 9 bases left in between. CDR3 DNA: TGTGCCAGCAGTTTATTAGTGGGCGCAGATACGCAGTATTTT. This translates into CASSLLVGADTQYF.

The chain employs TRBV7-2 and TRBJ2-7, with D maybe TRBD1 (5 bases). V lost 5 bases and J 2 bases, leaving 16 bases between the germline ends. Germline-derived CDR1 and CDR2 are SGHTA and FQGNSA. The CDR3 has 15 amino acids. The CDR3 DNA reads TGTGCCAGCAGCCCAGGGCCGGCGGTTACCTACGAGCAGTACTTC. Translation: CASSPGPAVTYEQYF.

The V gene is TRBV28, the J gene TRBJ1-4; tentatively, D is TRBD1 (6 bases). The CDR3 is 17 amino acids. Germline V CDR1 and CDR2: MDHEN, SYDVKM. The germline V and J ends were trimmed by 4 bases and 8 bases, with 23 bases remaining between them. Here the CDR3 DNA reads TGTGCCAGCAGTTACCCCGGGGGGGCAGGGGATGAGGAAAAACTGTTTTTT. This codes for CASSYPGGAGDEEKLFF. The entire variable domain, with the rest obtained from reference TRBV28 and TRBJ1-4, is as follows: DVKVTQSSRYLVKRTGEKVFLECVQDMDHENMFWYRQDPGLGLRLIYFSYDVKMKEKGDIPEGYSVSREKKERFSLILESASTNQTSMYLCASSYPGGAGDEEKLFFGSGTQLSVL.

V usage is TRBV2 and J usage is TRBJ2-1, with 9 bases that match TRBD2. The germline V gene has CDR1 SNHLY and CDR2 FYNNEI. The junction had 10 bases not matched to a gene; V was cut back by 9 bases and J by 7 bases. This CDR3 region has 14 residues. Here the CDR3 reads CASSPAGGVNEQFF. In DNA form, the CDR3 reads TGTGCCAGTAGCCCAGCGGGGGGTGTAAATGAGCAGTTCTTC. The entire variable domain, with the rest obtained from reference TRBV2 and TRBJ2-1, is as follows: EPEVTQTPSHQVTQMGQEVILRCVPISNHLYFYWYRQILGQKVEFLVSFYNNEISEKSEIFDDQFSVERPDGSNFTLKIRSTKLEDSAMYFCASSPAGGVNEQFFGPGTRLTVL.

This clone was detected a few times. This rearrangement joins TRBV25-1 to TRBJ2-5, with D hard to call. The CDR3 runs 13 residues. Germline-derived CDR1 and CDR2 are MGHDK and SYGVNS. V was pared by 3 bases and J by 3 bases, with 8 bases between. The CDR3 sequence: CASSDRGEETQYF. In DNA, the CDR3 is TGTGCCAGCAGTGACCGCGGAGAAGAGACCCAGTACTTC.

The chain is built from TRBV15 and TRBJ2-5; TRBD2 matches at 7 bases. The CDR3 runs 13 residues. The germline gives CDR1 LNHNV, CDR2 YYDKDF (reference sequence). Losses at the gene ends were 2 bases for V and 7 bases for J; bases not matched to a gene: 4. CDR3 bases: TGTGCCACCAGCAGAAAAAGGGAGGGGACCCAGTACTTC. It translates to CATSRKREGTQYF.

The chain combines TRBV5-1 with TRBJ2-7; 9 bases are a match to TRBD1. Germline loops: CDR1 SGHRS, CDR2 YFSETQ. There are 16 residues in the CDR3. The V and J ends lost 2 bases and 2 bases, in that order; junction bases with no gene match: 8. This CDR3 reads CASSLGGQGVPYEQYF. The CDR3 region has the DNA TGCGCCAGCAGCTTAGGGGGACAGGGAGTCCCCTACGAGCAGTACTTC.

The gene calls are TRBV7-3 and TRBJ2-2; tentatively, D is TRBD2 (6 bases). Between the trimmed V and J ends, which lost 6 bases and 3 bases, there was a span of 11 bases. The CDR3 is 14 amino acids. CDR1 is SGHTA and CDR2 is FQGTGA in the germline V gene. In nucleotides, the CDR3 is TGTGCCAGCAGGGGGGACTTACACACCGGGGAGCTGTTTTTT. Amino acids: CASRGDLHTGELFF.

The chain employs TRBV7-2 and TRBJ2-3, with 8 bases aligning to TRBD2. V lost 3 bases and J lost 2; bases outside the gene matches: 10. This CDR3 spans 17 amino acids. Germline V gene sequence: CDR1 SGHTA, CDR2 FQGNSA. Here the CDR3 reads CASSLVPGGGNTDTQYF. CDR3 in DNA: TGTGCCAGCAGCTTGGTCCCCGGGGGGGGGAACACAGATACGCAGTATTTT.

This clone came up once. This chain connects TRBV18 to TRBJ2-3, with TRBD2 matching 7 bases. The V gene end was trimmed by 3 bases and the J gene end by 1 base; junction bases not matched to a gene: 4. The germline CDR1 and CDR2 sequences are KGHSH and LQKENI. This CDR3 has 15 amino acids. CDR3 residues: CASSPRGGGTDTQYF. CDR3 bases: TGTGCCAGCTCACCCCGGGGAGGGGGCACAGATACGCAGTATTTT.

V gene TRBV18 combines with J gene TRBJ1-5; TRBD1 agrees at 12 bases. The V and J ends lost 3 bases and 1 base, in that order; junction bases with no gene match: 4. Per the germline V gene, CDR1 is KGHSH and CDR2 is LQKENI. The CDR3 is 17 amino acids. In nucleotides, the CDR3 is TGTGCCAGCTCACCCGGGACAGGGGGCGCGAGCAATCAGCCCCAGCATTTT. Protein sequence: CASSPGTGGASNQPQHF.

The sample holds a few counts of this clone. V gene TRBV29-1 combines with J gene TRBJ2-2; TRBD1 aligns across 9 bases. This CDR3 is 14 amino acids long. The J segment lost 1 base and the V segment lost 7 bases, leaving 4 bases of the junction unmatched. Germline assignment: CDR1 SQVTM and CDR2 ANQGSEA. In DNA, the CDR3 is TGCAGCGCACAGGGACAGGGGAACACCGGGGAGCTGTTTTTT. Translation gives CSAQGQGNTGELFF.

In its sample, this clone was seen once. The chain combines TRBV5-4 with TRBJ2-7; D not resolved. Germline-derived CDR1 and CDR2 are SGHNT and YYREEE (reference sequence). The germline V and J ends were trimmed by 0 bases and 2 bases, with 9 bases remaining between them. The CDR3 sequence is 14 residues long. The CDR3 loop is CASSLDGSTYEQYF. In DNA, the CDR3 is TGTGCCAGCAGCTTGGATGGCAGTACCTACGAGCAGTACTTC. Combining the CDR3 with reference TRBV5-4 and TRBJ2-7 gives the whole variable domain ETGVTQSPTHLIKTRGQQVTLRCSSQSGHNTVSWYQQALGQGPQFIFQYYREEENGRGNFPPRFSGLQFPNYSSELNVNALELDDSALYLCASSLDGSTYEQYFGPGTRLTVT.

V and J are TRBV6-1 and TRBJ1-3; weak D call: TRBD1 (6 bases). This CDR3 has 13 residues. Germline lookup yields CDR1 MNHNS and CDR2 SASEGT. V lost 8 bases and J 4 bases, leaving 12 bases between the germline ends. CDR3 sequence: CASHGQPGNTIYF. In DNA form, the CDR3 reads TGTGCCAGCCATGGACAGCCAGGAAACACCATATATTTT.

This sequence joins TRBV4-1 and TRBJ2-4; TRBD2 might be the D (6 bases). The V gene lost 0 bases and the J gene lost 1 base, with 7 bases spanning the gap. The germline CDR1 and CDR2 sequences are MGHRA and YSYEKL. This CDR3 has 15 amino acids. CDR3 protein: CASSQEEGAKNIQYF. CDR3 sequence (DNA): TGCGCCAGCAGCCAAGAGGAGGGCGCCAAAAACATTCAGTACTTC.